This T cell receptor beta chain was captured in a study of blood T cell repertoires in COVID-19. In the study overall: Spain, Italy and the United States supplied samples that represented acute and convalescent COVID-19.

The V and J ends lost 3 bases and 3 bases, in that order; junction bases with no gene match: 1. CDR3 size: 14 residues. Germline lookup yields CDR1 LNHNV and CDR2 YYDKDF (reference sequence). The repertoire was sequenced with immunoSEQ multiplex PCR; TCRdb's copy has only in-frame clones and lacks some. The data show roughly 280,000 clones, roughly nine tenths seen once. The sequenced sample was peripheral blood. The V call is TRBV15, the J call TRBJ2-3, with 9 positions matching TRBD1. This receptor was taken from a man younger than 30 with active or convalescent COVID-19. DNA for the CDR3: TGTGCCACCAGCAGCGGGACAGGGACAGATACGCAGTATTTT. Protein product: CATSSGTGTDTQYF.